These 27 T cell receptor beta chains were all obtained from the same sample, sequenced in a study of T cell changes during pregnancy in multiple sclerosis. The data were produced by immunoSEQ multiplex PCR, yet TCRdb's version contains in-frame clones alone and is incomplete. The sample includes about 33,000 clones, about 90% seen only once; the top ten take approximately 3%. The source material was CD4+ T cells from peripheral blood mononuclear cells, sampled in the third trimester of pregnancy. These receptors were taken from a female donor in good health, enrolled as a control in a pregnancy study.

The chain employs TRBV7-9 and TRBJ1-4, with D uncertain. Germline values: CDR1 SEHNR, CDR2 FQNEAQ (reference sequence). This CDR3 is built from 14 residues. Trimming shortened V by 2 bases and J by 7 bases, and 11 bases separated the two germline ends. CDR3 DNA sequence: TGTGCCAGCAGCTTAACGGGATTGGGTGAAAAACTGTTTTTT. Protein sequence: CASSLTGLGEKLFF. The whole variable domain, remainder taken from reference TRBV7-9 and TRBJ1-4, is DTGVSQNPRHKITKRGQNVTFRCDPISEHNRLYWYRQTLGQGPEFLTYFQNEAQLEKSRLLSDRFSAERPKGSFSTLEIQRTEQGDSAMYLCASSLTGLGEKLFFGSGTQLSVL.

This clone appeared a few times. Mismatch with germline at one junction end may stem from a read error. The gene calls are TRBV11-3 and TRBJ2-7, with 7 nucleotides matching TRBD1. CDR1 and CDR2 from the germline V gene are SGHNT and YENEEA. This CDR3 has 17 amino acids. The CDR3 protein is CASSSRAPGQLSSEQYF. In DNA, the CDR3 is TGTGCCAGCAGCTCCAGAGCCCCGGGACAGCTCTCCTCCGAGCAGTACTTC.

The chain recombines TRBV19 with TRBJ2-1, with a possible D match to TRBD1 (6 bases). CDR3 length: 12 amino acids. From germline, CDR1 is LNHDA and CDR2 SQIVND (reference sequence). The V end lost 4 bases, the J end lost 9 bases, and 10 bases lay between the germline ends. The CDR3 loop reads CASSNRVGEQFF. As DNA, the CDR3 is TGTGCCAGTAGTAACAGGGTGGGTGAGCAGTTCTTC.

V usage is TRBV28 and J usage is TRBJ1-2; D possibly corresponds to TRBD1 (5 bases). CDR3 size: 14 residues. CDR1 and CDR2 from the germline V gene are MDHEN and SYDVKM. Trimming pared 3 bases from V and 4 bases from J, leaving 12 bases between. The CDR3 DNA reads TGTGCCAGCAGTTTCCCAGACAGATCCTATGGCTACACCTTC. Protein sequence: CASSFPDRSYGYTF.

The CDR3 DNA sequence: TGTGCCAGAAGCTACGTAGCGGGAGGGCCCCCAGATACGCAGTATTTT. It is translated as CARSYVAGGPPDTQYF. This chain links TRBV5-3 with TRBJ2-3, with 11 bases fitting TRBD2. TRBV5-3 counts as an open reading frame of uncertain function. V lost 3 bases to trimming and J lost 4 bases; unmatched junction nucleotides: 7. The CDR3 is made up of 16 amino acids.

The genes are TRBV18 and TRBJ1-6, with D unclear. V was cut by 2 bases and J by 6 bases, with 14 bases left in between. This CDR3 is built from 16 residues. The germline CDR1 and CDR2 sequences are KGHSH and LQKENI. CDR3 sequence (DNA): TGTGCCAGCTCACCAGTAAGCATTTCTCCTAATTCACCCCTCCACTTT. Protein product: CASSPVSISPNSPLHF.

This sequence joins TRBV28 and TRBJ2-7, with 7 bases identical to TRBD1. Trimming at V came to 6 bases and at J to 3 bases, leaving 5 bases not matched to a gene. The germline CDR1 and CDR2 sequences are MDHEN and SYDVKM. This CDR3 contains 13 residues. CDR3 nucleotides: TGTGCCAGCAGGCCGGGACAGAACTACGAGCAGTACTTC. It specifies CASRPGQNYEQYF.

V is TRBV28 and J is TRBJ1-1; TRBD1 might be the D (5 bases). The CDR3 has 20 residues. Germline loops: CDR1 MDHEN, CDR2 SYDVKM. With 6 bases removed from V and 0 bases from J, the gap between germline ends came to 29 bases. As DNA, the CDR3 is TGTGCCAGCAGGCATAGCCGGGGGAGCCGAGTAGTGAAAATGAACACTGAAGCTTTCTTT. Protein product: CASRHSRGSRVVKMNTEAFF.

The chain has TRBV27 and TRBJ2-3, with 14 bases matching TRBD2. The germline CDR1 and CDR2 sequences are MNHEY and SMNVEV (reference sequence). With 6 bases clipped from V and 4 bases from J, the junction kept 6 bases outside the gene matches. The length of the CDR3 is 16 residues. CDR3 sequence: CASSPTTSGRADTQYF. CDR3 in DNA: TGTGCCAGCAGCCCAACGACTAGCGGGAGGGCAGATACGCAGTATTTT.

This rearrangement joins TRBV7-2 to TRBJ2-3; D uncertain. Germline V lookup: CDR1 SGHTA, CDR2 FQGNSA. V shed 2 bases and J shed 4 bases, with 10 bases lying between them. This CDR3 comprises 14 residues. Here the CDR3 DNA reads TGTGCCAGCAGCTTACAGCGCGTCCCAGATACGCAGTATTTT. Protein product: CASSLQRVPDTQYF.

The chain combines TRBV18 with TRBJ2-1, with D possibly TRBD1 on 6 matching bases. The V gene lost 6 bases and the J gene lost 5 bases, with 11 bases spanning the gap. CDR3 length: 13 residues. Germline values: CDR1 KGHSH, CDR2 LQKENI. The CDR3 DNA reads TGTGCCAGCTCCACAGGGTCTGACAATGAGCAGTTCTTC. Translating gives CASSTGSDNEQFF.

The V gene is TRBV7-2, the J gene TRBJ2-3; no clear D. Germline V CDR1 and CDR2: SGHTA, FQGNSA. The germline V and J ends were trimmed by 5 bases and 2 bases, with 8 bases remaining between them. The CDR3 totals 13 residues. This CDR3 reads CASSRYDTDTQYF. DNA for the CDR3: TGTGCCAGCAGCCGCTACGACACAGATACGCAGTATTTT.

The chain employs TRBV10-3 and TRBJ1-3; TRBD1 matches at 9 bases. Germline assignment: CDR1 ENHRY and CDR2 SYGVKD. V dropped 11 bases and J dropped 3; count of bases not matched to a gene: 5. The CDR3 is made up of 13 amino acids. This CDR3 reads CASTGGLGNTIYF. CDR3 DNA: TGTGCCTCAACAGGGGGCCTTGGAAACACCATATATTTT.

This clone came up once. The V call is TRBV11-2, the J call TRBJ2-5; TRBD1 agrees at 8 bases. V gave up 5 bases and J gave up 5 bases; unmatched junction bases: 10. The CDR3 spans 15 residues. Germline CDR1 SGHAT, CDR2 FQNNGV. CDR3 sequence: CASSHLGQGLETQYF. CDR3 DNA sequence: TGTGCCAGCAGCCATCTTGGACAGGGTTTGGAGACCCAGTACTTC.

The chain links TRBV28 to TRBJ2-7, with 8 bases lining up with TRBD1. The CDR3 is 13 amino acids. Germline assignment: CDR1 MDHEN and CDR2 SYDVKM. The trim removed 5 bases at V and 3 bases at J, leaving 3 bases unmatched. The CDR3: CASSPTGGYEQYF. DNA of the CDR3: TGTGCCAGCAGTCCTACAGGGGGCTACGAGCAGTACTTC.

The V call is TRBV11-2, the J call TRBJ1-6; D unresolved. The V gene's germline CDR1 is SGHAT and CDR2 FQNNGV. Trimming removed 1 base from V and 10 bases from J, with 8 bases in between. The CDR3 has 13 residues. CDR3 DNA: TGTGCCAGCAGCTTAGTTAGCGAATCACCCCTCCACTTT. This sequence encodes CASSLVSESPLHF.

This clone came up a few times. The gene calls are TRBV28 and TRBJ2-7; 11 bases align to TRBD2. This CDR3 has 14 residues. Trimming removed 8 bases from V and 5 bases from J; junction bases left unmatched: 8. Germline V CDR1 and CDR2: MDHEN, SYDVKM. CDR3 nucleotides: TGTGCCAGCGTACTTAGCGGGGGGGTCCACGAGCAGTACTTC. Protein sequence: CASVLSGGVHEQYF.

This clone was observed a single time. This rearrangement joins TRBV5-1 to TRBJ2-3; possibly TRBD1 for D (6 bases). The CDR3 covers 16 residues. Germline values: CDR1 SGHRS, CDR2 YFSETQ. V dropped 4 bases and J dropped 2 bases, with 17 bases sitting between them. CDR3 nucleotide sequence: TGCGCCAGCAGCACCGGGACACTTTCCCCCACAGATACGCAGTATTTT. Residues: CASSTGTLSPTDTQYF.

The chain has TRBV10-3 and TRBJ2-1; maybe TRBD2 (7 bases). This CDR3 spans 15 amino acids. The V and J ends lost 3 bases and 5 bases respectively, with 14 bases between them. Germline lookup yields CDR1 ENHRY and CDR2 SYGVKD. The CDR3 DNA is TGTGCCATCAGTGAAGGGGGGGCGCGTAACAATGAGCAGTTCTTC. Protein sequence: CAISEGGARNNEQFF.

The chain has TRBV7-6 and TRBJ2-1; tentatively, D is TRBD2 (8 bases). V was trimmed by 4 bases and J by 2 bases, leaving 27 bases between them. CDR1 is SGHVS, CDR2 FNYEAQ, per germline. The CDR3 loop spans 20 amino acids. In DNA, the CDR3 is TGTGCCAGCAGCTGGGACCGGGACAGAGAAAGCGGGAGCCCCTACAATGAGCAGTTCTTC. It specifies CASSWDRDRESGSPYNEQFF.

V usage is TRBV29-1 and J usage is TRBJ1-1; TRBD1 agrees at 9 bases. The CDR3 totals 12 residues. The J segment lost 1 base and the V segment lost 7 bases, leaving 1 base of the junction unmatched. CDR1 is SQVTM and CDR2 is ANQGSEA in the germline V gene. The CDR3 sequence: CSAQGANTEAFF. The DNA for the CDR3 is TGCAGCGCACAGGGGGCGAACACTGAAGCTTTCTTT.

This clone was counted once. The genes are TRBV5-4 and TRBJ2-7; D might be TRBD1 (6 bases). V gave up 4 bases and J gave up 2 bases, with 16 bases separating them. CDR3 length: 15 residues. Germline CDR1 SGHNT, CDR2 YYREEE (reference sequence). The CDR3 reads CASSQQGAKAYEQYF. CDR3 DNA sequence: TGTGCCAGCAGCCAACAGGGAGCTAAGGCCTACGAGCAGTACTTC.

The chain joins TRBV11-2 to TRBJ2-5; 16 bases are a match to TRBD2. J lost 5 bases, V lost 5 bases, and 11 bases had no gene match. This CDR3 has 18 amino acids. Germline loops: CDR1 SGHAT, CDR2 FQNNGV. CDR3 DNA: TGTGCCAGCAGCGTAATACCGGGACTAGCGGGGGGGGGCGAGACCCAGTACTTC. It specifies CASSVIPGLAGGGETQYF. Full variable domain (remainder filled in from reference TRBV11-2 and TRBJ2-5): EAGVAQSPRYKIIEKRQSVAFWCNPISGHATLYWYQQILGQGPKLLIQFQNNGVVDDSQLPKDRFSAERLKGVDSTLKIQPAKLEDSAVYLCASSVIPGLAGGGETQYFGPGTRLLVL.

The chain combines TRBV4-3 with TRBJ2-7, with 9 bases that match TRBD2. With 3 bases clipped from V and 6 bases from J, the junction kept 15 bases outside the gene matches. CDR3 length equals 17 residues. From germline, CDR1 is LGHNA and CDR2 YSLEER. CDR3: CASSQKGGASGIVEQYF. CDR3 bases: TGCGCCAGCAGCCAGAAGGGGGGGGCTAGCGGGATTGTCGAGCAGTACTTC.

The chain couples TRBV21-1 to TRBJ1-5; TRBD1 was called by the table and not checked on the DNA. TRBV21-1 corresponds to a pseudogene. The CDR3 has 14 amino acids. CDR3: CASYPDYSNQPQHF. The CDR3 DNA reads TGTGCCAGCTATCCAGATTATAGCAATCAGCCCCAGCATTTT.

CDR3: CASARPQSGLETQYF. The CDR3 DNA reads as TGTGCCAGCGCCCGCCCGCAGTCCGGGTTAGAGACCCAGTACTTC. The V gene is TRBV25-1, the J gene TRBJ2-5, with no clear D. The CDR3 runs 15 residues. CDR1 and CDR2 (germline): MGHDK, SYGVNS. V was pared by 8 bases and J by 4 bases, with 20 bases between.

The genes are TRBV29-1 and TRBJ2-3; weak D call: TRBD2 (5 bases). The ends were cut back, 4 bases at V and 2 bases at J, with 16 bases in the middle. CDR3 length: 15 residues. Germline CDR1 and CDR2: SQVTM and ANQGSEA. The CDR3 sequence is CSVGKSGAPTDTQYF. In nucleotides, the CDR3 is TGCAGCGTTGGGAAAAGCGGAGCTCCCACAGATACGCAGTATTTT.